This is a list of T cell receptor beta chains from one sample in a study of blood T cell repertoires in COVID-19. Only in-frame clones appear in the TCRdb table, and some are missing; sequencing was by immunoSEQ multiplex PCR. The sample carries about 39,000 clones, approximately 85% recorded once. Specimen: peripheral blood. Receptor source: a man aged 55 to 70 with acute or convalescent COVID-19. The CDR3 runs from the conserved cysteine through the conserved F or W. D genes are given only for firm matches. Not every row has a clone size; where given, it reads once, few, many or a size class.

J gene	D gene	clone size	V gene	CDR3 DNA	CDR3 protein
TRBJ1-3	TRBD1	-	TRBV18	TGTGCCAGCTCACCACCGGGACAGCAGGTCACCATATATTTT	CASSPPGQQVTIYF
TRBJ1-1	TRBD1	-	TRBV19	TGTGCCAGTAGTACCCAGACAGGGGTTGACACTGAAGCTTTCTTT	CASSTQTGVDTEAFF
TRBJ2-1	TRBD2	-	TRBV18	TGTGCCAGCTCTCCACTAGCGGGGGACTACAATGAGCAGTTCTTC	CASSPLAGDYNEQFF
TRBJ1-2	-	-	TRBV30	TGTGCCTGGAGCCCGACAGTATATGGCTACACCTTC	CAWSPTVYGYTF
TRBJ2-1	-	-	TRBV4-3	TGCGCCAGCAGCCAAGAAGAGGGCAATGAGCAGTTCTTC	CASSQEEGNEQFF
TRBJ1-5	-	-	TRBV5-1	TGCGCCAGCAGCTTTGGGCCCGACAATCAGCCCCAGCATTTT	CASSFGPDNQPQHF
TRBJ1-2	TRBD1	few	TRBV18	TGTGCCAGCTCACCCGGGACAGACACCTATGGCTACACCTTC	CASSPGTDTYGYTF
TRBJ1-5	-	-	TRBV12-5	TGTGCTAGTGGTTTCAAGGGGCGGAATCAGCCCCAGCATTTT	CASGFKGRNQPQHF
TRBJ2-7	-	-	TRBV11-3	TGTGCCAGCAGCTCCACGCTAGGCGAGCAGTACTTC	CASSSTLGEQYF
TRBJ2-7	TRBD2	-	TRBV5-8	TGTGCCAGCAGCTTGAGACCGAGCGGGGGTTACGAGCAGTACTTC	CASSLRPSGGYEQYF
TRBJ1-2	TRBD1	-	TRBV29-1	TGCAGCGTGTACGGAGGGGGCGGGGCGACTGGCTACACCTTC	CSVYGGGGATGYTF
TRBJ1-1	-	few	TRBV7-2	TGTGCCATTAACTCCTTGGCGGGGGAAGCTTTCTTT	CAINSLAGEAFF
TRBJ2-3	-	-	TRBV6-5	TGTGCCAGCAGAGAGGGCGGCTCAGATACGCAGTATTTT	CASREGGSDTQYF
TRBJ2-7	-	once	TRBV4-2	TGTGCCAGCAGCCAAGTTTCCAGTTTCGAGCAGTACTTC	CASSQVSSFEQYF
TRBJ1-2	TRBD1	-	TRBV27	TGTGCCAGCAGTTCGGGGACAGGGAATAACTATGGCTACACCTTC	CASSSGTGNNYGYTF
TRBJ2-1	-	-	TRBV29-1	TGCAGTTACAGGGATTTTGGTGAGCAGTTCTTC	CSYRDFGEQFF
TRBJ2-1	-	-	TRBV27	TGTGCCAGCAGGGACCCTCGGACTATACTAAATGAGCAGTTCTTC	CASRDPRTILNEQFF